This T cell receptor beta chain was sequenced for a study of shared clonotypes between healthy human individuals. Across the study: Each donor contributed plates that comprised three CD4 naive, three CD4 memory, two CD8 naive and one CD8 memory. Study-wide points: Unshared clonotypes carried lower generation probabilities than those common to all four donors.

The protocol was immunoSEQ multiplex PCR, while the TCRdb copy is restricted to in-frame clones and leaves out a portion. The sample consists of 2 million to 3 million clones, around 94% of them appearing once. The count of this clone is one. What it recognizes is unknown. The material sequenced was naive CD4+ T cells sorted from blood. Subset noted: CD45RA+ positively selected. The TCR was taken from a man younger than 35 in good health.

As DNA, the CDR3 is TGTGCCAGCAGCTCCGACAGGGTTATTACCTACGAGCAGTACTTC. Residues: CASSSDRVITYEQYF. J is TRBJ2-7 and V is TRBV6-1, with TRBD1 matching over 7 bases. Losses at the gene ends were 6 bases for V and 2 bases for J; bases not matched to a gene: 10. This CDR3 is 15 amino acids long. The germline V gene has CDR1 MNHNS and CDR2 SASEGT.